The T cell receptor beta chain under discussion was sequenced for a study of human T cells and chemical hapten exposure. Study summary: Largely, small differences in pooled library volume made per-sample TCR yields vary.

This clonotype was observed many times. Total RNA was isolated from whole blood that had not been fractionated. Per germline, CDR1 SGHVS and CDR2 FQNEAQ. The length of the CDR3 is 16 residues. With 3 bases clipped from V and 4 bases from J, the junction kept 6 bases outside the gene matches. TCRdb called the 5' RACE reads again in MiXCR, with one record for every CDR3 protein. The repertoire includes 150,000 or so distinct CDR3 sequences, approximately 4% of them detected once, and around 1.4% sits in the top ten. The rearrangement uses TRBV7-8 and TRBJ1-5, with 10 bases identical to TRBD1. The receptor comes from a female donor in good health. Here the CDR3 DNA reads TGTGCCAGCAGCTTTTTCCGGACAGGGGGGAATCAGCCCCAGCATTTT. It yields the protein CASSFFRTGGNQPQHF.